This TCR beta chain was sequenced during a study of T cell changes during pregnancy in multiple sclerosis. Data came from immunoSEQ multiplex PCR; TCRdb stores just in-frame clones and leaves some out. Here the sample spans approximately 37,000 clones, roughly 89% being singletons. Trimming took 6 bases from V and 2 from J; bases not matched to a gene: 6. The germline gives CDR1 SGHDN, CDR2 FVKESK. The CDR3 is made up of 15 amino acids. This TCR derives from a female donor with multiple sclerosis, enrolled in a pregnancy study. V is TRBV14 and J is TRBJ2-2; TRBD1 agrees at 7 bases. The material was CD4+ T cells from peripheral blood mononuclear cells, obtained in the first trimester of pregnancy. CDR3 amino acids: CASSSGTENTGELFF. CDR3 in DNA: TGTGCCAGCAGTTCCGGGACAGAAAACACCGGGGAGCTGTTTTTT.